The clone carrying this T cell receptor (beta chain) was picked up many times. The antigen remains undetermined. Genomic DNA templated the TCR beta VDJ and CDR3 profiling. A single record per CDR3 protein comes from TCRdb applying MiXCR to the reads. The data hold some 410,000 distinct CDR3 sequences, with just under 70% observed a single time. Trimming cost V 4 bases and J 12 bases, with 20 bases left between them. The germline V gene has CDR1 SGHDT and CDR2 YYEEEE. This CDR3 spans 13 amino acids. The data are from a study of CD8+CD57+ T cells in acquired aplastic anemia. The study's findings and limits: Overlap between patients and controls comprised 25 to 30 CD8+ CDR3 sequences. CD8+ Simpson's diversity showed no significant patient-control difference.

The chain links TRBV5-6 to TRBJ2-7; TRBD1 or TRBD2 may be the D gene (5 bases each). The sequence was collected from a human donor in good health, serving as a control. The sequenced sample was sorted CD4+, CD8+, or CD8+CD57+ T cells (not recorded which) from PBMCs. CDR3 sequence: CASSAYRDARSYF. The DNA for the CDR3 is TGTGCCAGCAGCGCTTACCGGGACGCCAGATCGTACTTC.